Sequencing of this T cell receptor (beta chain) was carried out in a study of tumor-infiltrating lymphocytes in primary liver carcinoma. Whole-study context: Male and female patients aged 30 to 69 years made up the cohort. Study-level results: Compared with tumor region pairs, tumor-adjacent and tumor-blood pairs overlapped less.

Constant-region priming of roughly 490 ng total RNA yielded TCR beta cDNA. Each TCR beta library was derived from three nested multiplex PCR rounds that employed slightly modified ARM-PCR. Forward primers for TRBV1-TRBV30 and a C-beta reverse primer served the first two PCR rounds, at 10 cycles each. MiXCR, applied by TCRdb to the multiplex PCR reads, yields one record per CDR3 protein. This table has tens of thousands of distinct CDR3 sequences, about 75% appearing once. Comment on this clonotype: No antigen is known for it. The junction and the germline gene differ at one end; a read error may be behind it.

The CDR3 has 20 amino acids. The germline V gene encodes CDR1 MDHEN and CDR2 SYDVKM. Co-extraction of both nucleic acids (RNA and DNA) used about 17-31 mg of unsorted bulk tissue. This chain uses TRBV28 with TRBJ2-2, with 10 bases identical to TRBD2. Material: tumor-adjacent normal liver tissue. The clonotype was recovered from a woman aged 25 to 45 with primary liver carcinoma and hepatitis B virus infection. Here the CDR3 reads CASGLTAWTSGFTNTRELFF. The CDR3 DNA reads as TGTGCCAGCGGTTTGACCGCCTGGACTAGCGGATTTACGAACACCAGGGAGCTGTTTTTT.